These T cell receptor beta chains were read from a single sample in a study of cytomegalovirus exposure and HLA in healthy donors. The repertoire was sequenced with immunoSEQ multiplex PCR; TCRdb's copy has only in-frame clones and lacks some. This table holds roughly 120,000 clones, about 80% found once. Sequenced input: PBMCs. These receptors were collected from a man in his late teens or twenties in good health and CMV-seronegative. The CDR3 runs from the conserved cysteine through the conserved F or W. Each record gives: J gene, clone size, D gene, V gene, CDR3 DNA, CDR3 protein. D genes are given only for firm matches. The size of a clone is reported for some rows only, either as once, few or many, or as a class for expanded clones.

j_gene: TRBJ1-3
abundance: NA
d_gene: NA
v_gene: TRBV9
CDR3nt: TGTGCCAGCAGAGGGGCGAGCTCTGGAAACACCATATATTTT
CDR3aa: CASRGASSGNTIYF

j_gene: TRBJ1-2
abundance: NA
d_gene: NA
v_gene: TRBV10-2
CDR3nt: TGCGCCAGCAGTGAAAACAGCGGTAACTATGGCTACACCTTC
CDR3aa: CASSENSGNYGYTF

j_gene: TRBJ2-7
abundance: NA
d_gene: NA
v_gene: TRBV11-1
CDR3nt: TGTGCCAGCAGCTTATCGGTGGAGGACTACGAGCAGTACTTC
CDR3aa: CASSLSVEDYEQYF

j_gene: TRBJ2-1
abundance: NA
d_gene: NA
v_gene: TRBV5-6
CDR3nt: TGTGCCAGCAGCTTGTCTGTCGGGAGCTCCTACAATGAGCAGTTCTTC
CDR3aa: CASSLSVGSSYNEQFF

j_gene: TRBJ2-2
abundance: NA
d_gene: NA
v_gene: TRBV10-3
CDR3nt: TGTGCCATCAGTCCATATAGCGAGTCCGGGGAGCTGTTTTTT
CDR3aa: CAISPYSESGELFF

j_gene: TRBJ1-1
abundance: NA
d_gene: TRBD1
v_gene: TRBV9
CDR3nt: TGTGCCAGCAGCGTAGGTCGACAGGGAGACACTGAAGCTTTCTTT
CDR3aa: CASSVGRQGDTEAFF

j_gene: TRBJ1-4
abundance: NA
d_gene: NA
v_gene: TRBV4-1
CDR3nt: TGCGCCAGCAGCCAAGTCCTATCATACAGGGAAACTAATGAAAAACTGTTTTTT
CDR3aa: CASSQVLSYRETNEKLFF

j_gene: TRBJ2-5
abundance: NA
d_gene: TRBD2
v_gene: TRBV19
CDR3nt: TGTGCCAGTAGTACAGAGACTAGCGGGAGATTGAGAGAGACCCAGTACTTC
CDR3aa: CASSTETSGRLRETQYF

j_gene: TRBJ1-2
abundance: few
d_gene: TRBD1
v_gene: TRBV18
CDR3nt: TGTGCCAGCTCACCGGACAGGGTCTATGGCTACACCTTC
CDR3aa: CASSPDRVYGYTF

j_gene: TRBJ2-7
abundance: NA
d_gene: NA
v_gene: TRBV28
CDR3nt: TGTGCCAGCAGATGGGGGGACTACGAGCAGTACTTC
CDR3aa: CASRWGDYEQYF

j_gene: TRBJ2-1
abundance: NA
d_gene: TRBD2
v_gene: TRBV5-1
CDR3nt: TGCGCCAGCAGCTTGTTACTAGCGGGAGTCCCGAATGAGCAGTTCTTC
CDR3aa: CASSLLLAGVPNEQFF

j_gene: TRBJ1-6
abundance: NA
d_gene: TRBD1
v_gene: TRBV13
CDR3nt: TGTGCCAGCAGACAGGGGGCGTCCTATAATTCACCCCTCCACTTT
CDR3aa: CASRQGASYNSPLHF

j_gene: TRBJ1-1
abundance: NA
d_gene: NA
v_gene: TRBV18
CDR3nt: TGTGCCAGCCTCCGAGCTCGGAACACTGAAGCTTTCTTT
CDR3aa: CASLRARNTEAFF

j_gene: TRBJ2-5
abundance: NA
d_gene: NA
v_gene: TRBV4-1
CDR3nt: TGCGCCAGCAGCCAAAAAGGGAGTCCGGGGACCCAGTACTTC
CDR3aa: CASSQKGSPGTQYF

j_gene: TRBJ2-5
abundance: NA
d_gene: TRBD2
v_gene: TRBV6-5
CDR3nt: TGTGCCAGCAGTTTCTTGGGACTAGCTCGACGAGAGACCCAGTACTTC
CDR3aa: CASSFLGLARRETQYF

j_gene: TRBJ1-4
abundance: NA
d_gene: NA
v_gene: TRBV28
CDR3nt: TGTGCCAGCAGTTCGCAGGGGATAACTAATGAAAAACTGTTTTTT
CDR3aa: CASSSQGITNEKLFF

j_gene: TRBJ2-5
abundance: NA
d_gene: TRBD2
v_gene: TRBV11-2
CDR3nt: TGTGCCAGCAGCTCGACTTTGCTAGCGGGAGGGACCCAGTACTTC
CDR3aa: CASSSTLLAGGTQYF